This is a list of T cell receptor beta chains from one sample in a study of patients and donors after allogeneic stem cell transplantation. TCRdb passed the RT-PCR reads through MiXCR, listing each CDR3 protein once. The sample has roughly 200,000 distinct CDR3 sequences, 35% to 45% seen once. Sequencing was performed on blood, either unsorted or a sorted T cell fraction (not recorded which). The receptors here all came from a human donor who was either an allogeneic HSCT recipient or a stem cell or donor lymphocyte infusion donor (not recorded which). It is not recorded whose cells these are; they may come from a transplant donor. Both conserved end residues are part of each CDR3. The D gene is left open where the match is weak. Expanded clones get a size class; other rows say once, few or many, or leave the size out.

clone_size j_call d_call v_call cdr3_nt cdr3_aa
NA TRBJ1-2 NA TRBV6-1 TGTGCCAGCAGCCGGGACGGCCCCTATGGCTACACCTTC CASSRDGPYGYTF
NA TRBJ1-5 TRBD1 TRBV7-9 TGTGCCAGCAGCTTGACAGGGACGCAGCCCCAGCATTTT CASSLTGTQPQHF
NA TRBJ1-1 NA TRBV28 TGTGCCAGCAGATTACAGTACTTCACTGAAGCTTTCTTT CASRLQYFTEAFF
NA TRBJ2-2 TRBD1 TRBV20-1 TGCAGTGCTAGAGATTTTGGGGCAGGGGGCGCGACCGGGGAGCTGTTTTTT CSARDFGAGGATGELFF
few TRBJ1-2 TRBD1 TRBV7-2 TGTGCCAGCAGCTTAGAGTGGGACAGGGACTATGGCTACACCTTC CASSLEWDRDYGYTF
NA TRBJ2-1 TRBD2 TRBV24-1 TGTGCCACCAGTAGCGGGCTAGCGGATTACAATGAGCAGTTCTTC CATSSGLADYNEQFF
NA TRBJ2-7 TRBD2 TRBV10-3 TGTGCCATCGGGACTAGCTTACACGAGCAGTACTTC CAIGTSLHEQYF
NA TRBJ2-6 NA TRBV10-3 TGTGCCATCAGTTCTACAGAGGCCAACGTCCTGACTTTC CAISSTEANVLTF
NA TRBJ2-5 NA TRBV20-1 TGCAGTGCTAGTCGGCAACCGGCCCGGGAGACCCAGTACTTC CSASRQPARETQYF
NA TRBJ1-4 TRBD1 TRBV5-8 TGTGCCAGCAAGACAGGGCTGAGGTATGAAAAACTGTTTTTT CASKTGLRYEKLFF
few TRBJ1-5 NA TRBV5-5 TGTGCCAGCAGCCCCCGAGGGGCCAGCAATCAGCCCCAGCATTTT CASSPRGASNQPQHF
few TRBJ2-5 NA TRBV29-1 TGCAGCGTTGTAGGGCCTGGGGAGACCCAGTACTTC CSVVGPGETQYF
NA TRBJ2-7 TRBD1 TRBV4-1 TGCGCCAGCAGCCACCGCGACAGGGGGCCCTACGAGCAGTACTTC CASSHRDRGPYEQYF
NA TRBJ1-2 NA TRBV6-2/TRBV6-3 TGTGCCAGCCATCGGGGTAACTATGGCTACACCTTC CASHRGNYGYTF
NA TRBJ2-1 TRBD2 TRBV7-7 TGTGCCAGCAGCTTAGTAGCGGGGACGGTAGTCCATGAGCAGTTCTTC CASSLVAGTVVHEQFF
NA TRBJ2-7 TRBD1 TRBV10-3 TGTGCCATCAGTGAACGCACAGGGGCCAGCTCCTACGAGCAGTACTTC CAISERTGASSYEQYF
NA TRBJ1-2 NA TRBV29-1 TGCAGCGTTGAAGATCTGGTTAACTATGGCTACACCTTC CSVEDLVNYGYTF
NA TRBJ1-6 NA TRBV7-9 TGTGCCAGCAGCCCTCAGAACTCACCCCTCCACTTT CASSPQNSPLHF
NA TRBJ1-5 NA TRBV6-1 TGTGCCAGCACGTCGGAGTCTGGGAAGCCCCAGCATTTT CASTSESGKPQHF
NA TRBJ2-1 NA TRBV20-1 TGCAGTGCTAGAGGGGGGCTAGATTATAATGAGCAGTTCTTC CSARGGLDYNEQFF
NA TRBJ2-3 TRBD1 TRBV12-3/TRBV12-4 TGTGCCAGCAGGGGGGGACAGGGCCCAGATACGCAGTATTTT CASRGGQGPDTQYF
NA TRBJ1-2 TRBD1 TRBV9 TGTGCCAGCAGCGTAGCGGACAGGGCCTCCTCGGCCGCCTTC CASSVADRASSAAF
NA TRBJ2-7 TRBD1 TRBV10-3 TGTGCCATCAGTGAGACAGGGGACGGGACCTACGAGCAGTACTTC CAISETGDGTYEQYF
NA TRBJ2-3 TRBD1 TRBV24-1 TGTGCCACCAGTCGGACAGGGACAGATACGCAGTATTTT CATSRTGTDTQYF
NA TRBJ2-7 NA TRBV29-1 TGCAGCGTTGCTTTAACCTACGAGCAGTACTTC CSVALTYEQYF
NA TRBJ1-5 NA TRBV12-3/TRBV12-4 TGTGCCAGCAGTAAGAATAGCAATCAGCCCCAGCATTTT CASSKNSNQPQHF
NA TRBJ1-5 NA TRBV5-6 TGTGCCAGCAGCTTATTCATGGGAAGCAATCAGCCCCAGCATTTT CASSLFMGSNQPQHF
NA TRBJ2-7 TRBD2 TRBV28 TGTGCCAGCAGTTCCATAGCGGGGGCCGTTTACGAGCAGTACTTC CASSSIAGAVYEQYF
NA TRBJ1-1 TRBD1 TRBV12-3/TRBV12-4 TGTGCCAGCAGTCCCGCGACAGGGACTGAAGCTTTCTTT CASSPATGTEAFF
few TRBJ1-4 NA TRBV5-1 TGCGCCAGCAGCAAGGACAGTATTAATGAAAAACTGTTTTTT CASSKDSINEKLFF
NA TRBJ1-2 NA TRBV10-3 TGTGCCATCAGTGATCGGGTCGCCCGAGACCTTAACTATGGCTACACCTTC CAISDRVARDLNYGYTF
NA TRBJ1-3 TRBD1 TRBV7-9 TGTGCCAGCAGCTTAGGCGACAGGGGAACCTCTGGAAACACCATATATTTT CASSLGDRGTSGNTIYF
few TRBJ1-6 TRBD1 TRBV20-1 TGCAGTGCTAAATCATCTATAACAGGGGCCCCCCTCCACTTT CSAKSSITGAPLHF
NA TRBJ2-4 NA TRBV4-2 TGTGCCAGCAGCCAAGGTCACAGCACGCTAGCCAAAAACATTCAGTACTTC CASSQGHSTLAKNIQYF
NA TRBJ1-4 NA TRBV6-2/TRBV6-3 TGTGCCAGCAGCCAAACACCGGGACGGATGTCTTTT CASSQTPGRMSF
NA TRBJ2-3 TRBD2 TRBV4-3 TGCGCCAGCAGCTATAGCGGGGGGGCCTTAGATACGCAGTATTTT CASSYSGGALDTQYF
few TRBJ1-2 NA TRBV9 TGTGCCAGCGATAAGGGGACACCGAAGAAGACCTTC CASDKGTPKKTF
NA TRBJ1-1 NA TRBV4-3 TGCGCCAGCAGCCAAGAACTTTTCACCTCCACTGAAGCTTTCTTT CASSQELFTSTEAFF
NA TRBJ2-7 NA TRBV5-1 TGCGCCAGCAGCTTGGACGGAAACTACGAGCAGTACTTC CASSLDGNYEQYF
NA TRBJ2-3 TRBD1 TRBV9 TGTGCCAGCAGCGTCAGGGGGCAAGGAACAGATACGCAGTATTTT CASSVRGQGTDTQYF
few TRBJ2-2 NA TRBV7-2 TGTGCCAGCAGCGTCAGGCTAAACACCGGGGAGCTGTTTTTT CASSVRLNTGELFF